This TCR beta chain was obtained from a study of response to subunit inactivated influenza vaccine. Study results and caveats: Seasonal influenza vaccination, on each occasion, was suggested by the authors to recruit few new T cells.

This clonotype was detected only a few times. As yet, its antigen is unknown. MiXCR, applied by TCRdb to the RT-PCR reads, yields one record per CDR3 protein. The sample yields more than 600,000 distinct CDR3 sequences, about 18% seen once. Trimming removed 0 bases from V and 5 bases from J, with 13 bases in between. CDR1 and CDR2 (germline): DFQATT, SNEGSKA (reference sequence). The CDR3 contains 15 residues. The TCR sequence derives from a man in his fifties or sixties who received an inactivated influenza vaccine. Sequenced here: PBMCs from blood, sampled 4 to 6 days after vaccination. The V call is TRBV20-1, the J call TRBJ2-2, with D perhaps TRBD2 (6 bases). CDR3 region: CSARDLERVTGELFF. CDR3 nucleotides: TGCAGTGCTAGAGATCTGGAGCGGGTAACCGGGGAGCTGTTTTTT.